This T cell receptor (beta chain) was found in a study of T cells in Graves' hyperthyroidism and ophthalmopathy. In the study overall: Peripheral blood was taken when the disease was first diagnosed, before any treatment began. Study-level points and caveats: Model-based prediction identified ophthalmopathy a median 6.5 months prior to its onset.

This clonotype came up many times. The antigen remains unidentified. The source material, RNA transcripts, was used to amplify TCR beta CDR3 regions. First-round RT-PCR targeting the TCR CDR3 was performed with the HTBI primer set. Using its own MiXCR run on the multiplex PCR reads, TCRdb lists one record per CDR3 protein. The sample holds some 700,000 distinct CDR3 sequences, around 16% seen once. The CDR3 covers 12 residues. Trimming pared 5 bases from V and 9 bases from J, leaving 10 bases between. Germline V lookup: CDR1 SEHNR, CDR2 FQNEAQ (reference sequence). Researchers barred patients who had uncontrolled infection, other autoimmune disease, pregnancy or lactation.

The sample taken for sequencing was blood. The TCR was taken from a man in his forties or fifties with Graves' hyperthyroidism. The V and J genes are TRBV7-9 and TRBJ2-2, with D unresolved. The CDR3 here is CASSPFNRELFF. The CDR3 DNA reads as TGTGCCAGCAGCCCTTTTAACAGGGAGCTGTTTTTT. Variable domain in full (rest from reference TRBV7-9 and TRBJ2-2): DTGVSQNPRHKITKRGQNVTFRCDPISEHNRLYWYRQTLGQGPEFLTYFQNEAQLEKSRLLSDRFSAERPKGSFSTLEIQRTEQGDSAMYLCASSPFNRELFFGEGSRLTVL.